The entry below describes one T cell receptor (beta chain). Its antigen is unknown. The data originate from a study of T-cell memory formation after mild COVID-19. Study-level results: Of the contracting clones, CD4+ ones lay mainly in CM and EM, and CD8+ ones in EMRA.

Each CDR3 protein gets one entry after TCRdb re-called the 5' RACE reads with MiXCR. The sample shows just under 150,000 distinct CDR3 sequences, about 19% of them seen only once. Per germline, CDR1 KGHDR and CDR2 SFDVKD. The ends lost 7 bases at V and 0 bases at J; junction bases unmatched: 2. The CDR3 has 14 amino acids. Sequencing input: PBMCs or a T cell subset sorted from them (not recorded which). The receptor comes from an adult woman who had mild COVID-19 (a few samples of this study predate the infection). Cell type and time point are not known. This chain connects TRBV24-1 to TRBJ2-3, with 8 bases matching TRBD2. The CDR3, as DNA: TGTGCCACCAGCGGCGGGGGGAGCACAGATACGCAGTATTTT. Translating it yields CATSGGGSTDTQYF.